This T cell receptor (beta chain) was recovered during a study of blood T cell repertoires in COVID-19. Study details: Sources were T cells, B-cell-depleted T cells, or PBMCs; the material itself was cDNA or gDNA.

V was clipped by 7 bases and J by 4 bases, with 21 bases between them. The germline CDR1 and CDR2 sequences are SNHLY and FYNNEI. The CDR3 length is 16 residues. Sequencing used immunoSEQ multiplex PCR; TCRdb keeps in-frame clones, though not all of them. The sample lists fewer than 450,000 clones; around 89% were seen once. V is TRBV2 and J is TRBJ2-3; possible D gene TRBD2, 7 bases. The material sequenced was peripheral blood. This TCR was recovered from a woman aged 45-59 years with COVID-19, enrolled during active disease. The CDR3 coding sequence is TGTGCCAGCAAGGCGGCGGGGGCCAGCATGGCAGATACGCAGTATTTT. Protein: CASKAAGASMADTQYF.